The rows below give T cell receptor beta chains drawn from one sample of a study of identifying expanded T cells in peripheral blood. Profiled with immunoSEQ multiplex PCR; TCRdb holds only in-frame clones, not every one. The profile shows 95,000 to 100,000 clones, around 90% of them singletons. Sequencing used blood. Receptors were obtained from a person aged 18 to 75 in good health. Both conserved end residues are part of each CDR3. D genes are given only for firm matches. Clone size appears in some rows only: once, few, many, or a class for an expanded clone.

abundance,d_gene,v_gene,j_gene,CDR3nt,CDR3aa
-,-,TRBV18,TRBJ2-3,TGTGCCAGCTCACCAAAGATCCGAGAACACACAGATACGCAGTATTTT,CASSPKIREHTDTQYF
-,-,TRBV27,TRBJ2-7,TGTGCCAGCACTAAGGGGGGCGGGGGCCTACTCTACGAGCAGTACTTC,CASTKGGGGLLYEQYF
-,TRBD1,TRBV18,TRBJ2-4,TGTGCCAGCTCACCCCCGACAGGGGAGGACATTCAGTACTTC,CASSPPTGEDIQYF
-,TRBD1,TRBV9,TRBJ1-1,TGTGCCAGCAGCCCGACAGGGATGGGCGGCACTGAAGCTTTCTTT,CASSPTGMGGTEAFF
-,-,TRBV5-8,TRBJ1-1,TGTGCCAGCAGCCCCGGGAGGCACCCCATGAACACTGAAGCTTTCTTT,CASSPGRHPMNTEAFF
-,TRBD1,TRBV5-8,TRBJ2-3,TGTGCCAGCGGGACAGAGGACACAGATACGCAGTATTTT,CASGTEDTDTQYF
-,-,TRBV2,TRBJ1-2,TGTGCCAGCAGTGAGGACATAGCTAACTATGGCTACACCTTC,CASSEDIANYGYTF
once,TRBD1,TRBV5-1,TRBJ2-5,TGCGCCAGCGGTCGAGGGGACAGGGTAGAGACCCAGTACTTC,CASGRGDRVETQYF
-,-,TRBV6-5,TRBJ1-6,TGTGCCAGCAGACAGGGACATAATTCACCCCTCCACTTT,CASRQGHNSPLHF
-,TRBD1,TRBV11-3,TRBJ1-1,TGTGCCAGCAGCTTGGCAGGGGGAGCGGAAGCTTTCTTT,CASSLAGGAEAFF
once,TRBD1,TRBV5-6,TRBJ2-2,TGTGCCAGCAGAGCCGGGACAGGGCTTACCGGGGAGCTGTTTTTT,CASRAGTGLTGELFF
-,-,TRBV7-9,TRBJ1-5,TGTGCCAGCAGCTCCAGCCGGGTATCCAATCAGCCCCAGCATTTT,CASSSSRVSNQPQHF
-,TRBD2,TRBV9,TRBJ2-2,TGTGCCAGCAGCGTTGGGATCCTAGCGGGGGGGCGTCGAACCGGGGAGCTGTTTTTT,CASSVGILAGGRRTGELFF
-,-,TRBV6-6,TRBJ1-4,TGTGCCAGCAGTCCTCCTGGGGGGCAGGGTGAAAAACTGTTTTTT,CASSPPGGQGEKLFF
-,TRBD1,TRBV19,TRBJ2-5,TGTGCCAGTGCATTTTGGACAGGGGGCTTAGAGACCCAGTACTTC,CASAFWTGGLETQYF
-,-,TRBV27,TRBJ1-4,TGTGCCAGCAGTTTATCGGGGGGGGTTAATGAAAAACTGTTTTTT,CASSLSGGVNEKLFF
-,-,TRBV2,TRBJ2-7,TGTGCCAGCAAGTTCGGCAGAGGCGAGCAGTACTTC,CASKFGRGEQYF
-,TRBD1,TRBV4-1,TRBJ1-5,TGCGCCAGCAGCCAGAGACAAACAGGGGGACCTAGCAATCAGCCCCAGCATTTT,CASSQRQTGGPSNQPQHF
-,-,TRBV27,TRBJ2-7,TGTGCCAGCAGTTTAGAATTCCAGCATTTGGACGAGCAGTACTTC,CASSLEFQHLDEQYF
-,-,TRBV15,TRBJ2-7,TGTGCCACCAGCAGAGATCACAACTACGAGCAGTACTTC,CATSRDHNYEQYF
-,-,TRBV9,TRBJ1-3,TGTGCCAGCAGCTTGTACGTCTCTGGAAACACCATATATTTT,CASSLYVSGNTIYF
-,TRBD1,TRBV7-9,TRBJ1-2,TGTGCCAGCAGCCCCCTGCAGGGGGAATATGGCTACACCTTC,CASSPLQGEYGYTF
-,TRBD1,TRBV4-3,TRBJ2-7,TGCGCCAGCAGCCAAGACCGGGACAGGACCTACGAGCAGTACTTC,CASSQDRDRTYEQYF
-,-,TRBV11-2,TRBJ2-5,TGTGCCAGCAGCTTAGATAAGCAGCAGGGAGGCCAAGAGACCCAGTACTTC,CASSLDKQQGGQETQYF
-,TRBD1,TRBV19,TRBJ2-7,TGTGCCAGTAGTATAGGGGGGACAGTTACCTACGAGCAGTACTTC,CASSIGGTVTYEQYF
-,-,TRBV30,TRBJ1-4,TGTGCCTGCGGCAGGGGATCACGAACTAATGAAAAACTGTTTTTT,CACGRGSRTNEKLFF
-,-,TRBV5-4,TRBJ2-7,TGTGCCAGCAGCTTGGGACAGTATGACTACGAGCAGTACTTC,CASSLGQYDYEQYF
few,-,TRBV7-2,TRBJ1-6,TGTGCCAGCAGCTTAAGGGCAGGGGAATCACCCCTCCACTTT,CASSLRAGESPLHF
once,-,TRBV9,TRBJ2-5,TGTGCCAGCAGCCCCGGTCAGGGCCTTCAAGAGACCCAGTACTTC,CASSPGQGLQETQYF
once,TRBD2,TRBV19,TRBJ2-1,TGTGCCAGTAGCCTGGGACTAGCGGGGGGGCGAAGGTGGTCTGATGAGCAGTTCTTC,CASSLGLAGGRRWSDEQFF
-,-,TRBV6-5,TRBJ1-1,TGTGCCAGCAGTCTTCGACAAGTGACTGAAGCTTTCTTT,CASSLRQVTEAFF
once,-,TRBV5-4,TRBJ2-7,TGTGCCAGCAGCTCGCGGGCCTACGAGCAGTACTTC,CASSSRAYEQYF
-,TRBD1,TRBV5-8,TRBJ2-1,TGTGCCAGCAGAGGGGGGACAGGGGGCACTGAGCAGTTCTTC,CASRGGTGGTEQFF
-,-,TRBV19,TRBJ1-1,TGTGCCAGTCATCGTCTGGGGGGGGACACTGAAGCTTTCTTT,CASHRLGGDTEAFF
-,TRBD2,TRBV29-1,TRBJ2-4,TGCAGCGTTCTCCTTATTAGGACTAGGTGGTCGGGAAACATTCAGTACTTC,CSVLLIRTRWSGNIQYF
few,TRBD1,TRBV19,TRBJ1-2,TGTGCCAGTAGCCGGGACAGGAATAATGGCTACACCTTC,CASSRDRNNGYTF
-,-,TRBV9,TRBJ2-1,TGTGCCAGCAGCCCAACAGGTCCTATTTACAATGAGCAGTTCTTC,CASSPTGPIYNEQFF
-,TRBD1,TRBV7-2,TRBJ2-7,TGTGCCAGCAGCTTACACAGGGGGGCCCCCTACGAGCAGTACTTC,CASSLHRGAPYEQYF
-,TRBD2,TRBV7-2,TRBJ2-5,TGTGCCAGCAGCGCCCGGACTAGCGGGGGGAGGGAGACCCAGTACTTC,CASSARTSGGRETQYF
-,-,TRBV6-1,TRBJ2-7,TGTGCCAGCAGCTCCGTTTATACCTACGAGCAGTACTTC,CASSSVYTYEQYF
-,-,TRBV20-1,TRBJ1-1,TGCAGTGTTGGGGCCCAGACTGAAGCTTTCTTT,CSVGAQTEAFF
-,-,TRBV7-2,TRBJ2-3,TGTGCCAGCAGCCTACGGGGCTCTAGCACAGATACGCAGTATTTT,CASSLRGSSTDTQYF
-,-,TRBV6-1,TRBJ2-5,TGTGCCAGCACCTTGGGGCCCCGTCAAGAGACCCAGTACTTC,CASTLGPRQETQYF
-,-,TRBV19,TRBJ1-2,TGTGCCAGTAGTATGAACACAGGCTATGGCTACACCTTC,CASSMNTGYGYTF
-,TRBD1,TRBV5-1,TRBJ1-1,TGCGCCAGCAGCTTACAGGGGGCCGAGAACACTGAAGCTTTCTTT,CASSLQGAENTEAFF